The next 6 T cell receptor beta chains were all read from a single sample in a study of blood T cell repertoires in COVID-19. Libraries were prepared by immunoSEQ multiplex PCR; TCRdb keeps only in-frame clonotypes and omits some of them. This table holds over 120,000 clones, 84% found once. The sample consisted of peripheral blood. The receptors come from a human donor in a cohort sampled during active COVID-19.

The chain combines TRBV15 with TRBJ2-1; a weak D match, TRBD1 (6 bases). Trimming removed 4 bases at V and 0 bases at J, with 10 bases between. In germline, CDR1 is LNHNV, CDR2 YYDKDF (reference sequence). This CDR3 region has 15 residues. The DNA of the CDR3 is TGTGCCACCAGCACCGACAGGAGCTCCTACAATGAGCAGTTCTTC. Translating it yields CATSTDRSSYNEQFF.

The chain employs TRBV19 and TRBJ2-1, with D tentatively TRBD2 (5 bases). The CDR3 length is 15 residues. The germline CDR1 and CDR2 sequences are LNHDA and SQIVND (reference sequence). Trimming removed 2 bases from V and 6 bases from J, with 14 bases in between. The CDR3 region has the DNA TGTGCCAGTAGTATAACCCCGAAAGGACTCAATGAGCAGTTCTTC. Protein sequence: CASSITPKGLNEQFF.

V and J are TRBV7-2 and TRBJ2-3, with a weak D call TRBD2 (5 bases). Trimming cost V 4 bases and J 6 bases, with 14 bases left between them. Germline V CDR1 and CDR2: SGHTA, FQGNSA. The CDR3 is 14 residues long. CDR3 sequence: CASSSRAVVDTQYF. Here the CDR3 DNA reads TGTGCCAGCAGCTCCAGAGCGGTGGTGGATACGCAGTATTTT.

The genes are TRBV3-1 (or the pseudogene TRBV3-2) and TRBJ2-4; weak D call: TRBD1 (6 bases). V was trimmed by 4 bases and J by 6 bases, leaving 10 bases between them. This CDR3 is 13 amino acids long. Germline-derived CDR1 and CDR2 are LGHDT and YNNKEL (reference sequence). CDR3 sequence (DNA): TGTGCCAGCAGCCTCTCACAGGGAAACATTCAGTACTTC. This gives the protein CASSLSQGNIQYF.

The V and J genes are TRBV20-1 and TRBJ1-3, with TRBD1 as a possible D gene (5 bases). The germline V gene has CDR1 DFQATT and CDR2 SNEGSKA (reference sequence). Deletions cut 3 bases from V and 4 bases from J, with 19 bases between. The CDR3 runs 16 residues. CDR3 region: CSASKGVGISGNTIYF. The DNA for the CDR3 is TGCAGTGCTAGTAAAGGGGTCGGCATTTCGGGAAACACCATATATTTT.

The rearrangement joins TRBV4-2 to TRBJ1-3; 8 bases map to TRBD1. V shed 2 bases and J 4 bases; nucleotides not matched to a gene: 13. The CDR3 has 18 residues. The V gene's germline CDR1 is LGHNA and CDR2 YNFKEQ. CDR3 DNA sequence: TGTGCCAGCAGCCAACGGCCGCCGGAGGGGACAGGAGGAAACACCATATATTTT. This sequence encodes CASSQRPPEGTGGNTIYF.